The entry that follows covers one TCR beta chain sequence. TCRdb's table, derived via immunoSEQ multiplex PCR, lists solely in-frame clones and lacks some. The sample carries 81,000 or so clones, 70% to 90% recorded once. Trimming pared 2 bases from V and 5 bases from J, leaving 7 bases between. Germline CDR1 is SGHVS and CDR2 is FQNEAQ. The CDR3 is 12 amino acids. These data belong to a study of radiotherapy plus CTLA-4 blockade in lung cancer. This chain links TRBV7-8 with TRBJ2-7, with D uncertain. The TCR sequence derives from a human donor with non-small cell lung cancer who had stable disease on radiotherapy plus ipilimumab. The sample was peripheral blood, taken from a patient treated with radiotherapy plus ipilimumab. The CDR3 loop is CASSLRSDEQYF. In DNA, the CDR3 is TGTGCCAGCAGCTTAAGAAGTGACGAGCAGTACTTC.